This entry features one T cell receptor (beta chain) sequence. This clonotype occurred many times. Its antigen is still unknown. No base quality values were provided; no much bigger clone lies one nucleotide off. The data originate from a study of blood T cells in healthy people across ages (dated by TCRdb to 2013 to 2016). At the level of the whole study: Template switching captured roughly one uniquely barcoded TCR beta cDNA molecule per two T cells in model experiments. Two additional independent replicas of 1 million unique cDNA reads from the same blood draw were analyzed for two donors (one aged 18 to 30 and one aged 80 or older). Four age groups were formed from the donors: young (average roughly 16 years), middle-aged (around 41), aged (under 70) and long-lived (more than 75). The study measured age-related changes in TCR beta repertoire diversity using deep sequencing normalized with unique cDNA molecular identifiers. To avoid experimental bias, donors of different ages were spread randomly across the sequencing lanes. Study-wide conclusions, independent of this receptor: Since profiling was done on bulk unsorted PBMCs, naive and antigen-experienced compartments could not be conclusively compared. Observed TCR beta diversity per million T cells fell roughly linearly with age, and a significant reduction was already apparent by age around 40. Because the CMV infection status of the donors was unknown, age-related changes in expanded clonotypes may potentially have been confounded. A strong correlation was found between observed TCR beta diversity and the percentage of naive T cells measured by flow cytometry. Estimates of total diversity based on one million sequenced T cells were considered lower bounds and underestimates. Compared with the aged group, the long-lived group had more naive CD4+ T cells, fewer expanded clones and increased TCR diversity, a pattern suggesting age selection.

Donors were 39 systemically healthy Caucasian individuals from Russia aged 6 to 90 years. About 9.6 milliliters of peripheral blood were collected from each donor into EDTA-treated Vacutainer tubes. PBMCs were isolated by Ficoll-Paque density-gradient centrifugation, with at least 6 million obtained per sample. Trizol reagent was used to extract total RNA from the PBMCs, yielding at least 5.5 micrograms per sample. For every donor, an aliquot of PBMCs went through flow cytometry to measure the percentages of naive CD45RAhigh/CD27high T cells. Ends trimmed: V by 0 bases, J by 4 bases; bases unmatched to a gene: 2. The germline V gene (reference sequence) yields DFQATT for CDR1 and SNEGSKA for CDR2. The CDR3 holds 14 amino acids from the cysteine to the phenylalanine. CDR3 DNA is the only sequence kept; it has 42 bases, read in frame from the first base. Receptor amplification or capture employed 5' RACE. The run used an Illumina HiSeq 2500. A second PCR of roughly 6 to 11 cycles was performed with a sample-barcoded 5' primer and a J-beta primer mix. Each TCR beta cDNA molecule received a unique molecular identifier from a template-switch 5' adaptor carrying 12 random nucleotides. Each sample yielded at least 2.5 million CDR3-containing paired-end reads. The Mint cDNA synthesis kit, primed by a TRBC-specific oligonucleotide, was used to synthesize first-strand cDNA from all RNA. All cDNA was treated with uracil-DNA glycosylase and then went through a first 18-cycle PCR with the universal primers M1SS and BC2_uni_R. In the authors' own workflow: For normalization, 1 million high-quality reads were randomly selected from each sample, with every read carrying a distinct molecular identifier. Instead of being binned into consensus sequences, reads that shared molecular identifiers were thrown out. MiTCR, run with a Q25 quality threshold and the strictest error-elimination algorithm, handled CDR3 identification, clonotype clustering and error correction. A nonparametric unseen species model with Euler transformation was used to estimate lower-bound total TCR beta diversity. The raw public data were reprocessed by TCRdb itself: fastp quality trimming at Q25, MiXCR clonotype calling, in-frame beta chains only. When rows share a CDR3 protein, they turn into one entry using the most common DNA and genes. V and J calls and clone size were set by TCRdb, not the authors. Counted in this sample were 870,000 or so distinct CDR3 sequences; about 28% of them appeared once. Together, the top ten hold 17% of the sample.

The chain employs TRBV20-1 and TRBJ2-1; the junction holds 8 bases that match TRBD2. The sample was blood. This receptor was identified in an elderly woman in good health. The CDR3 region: CSARDAGGYNEQFF. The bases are TGCAGTGCTAGAGATGCGGGGGGTTACAATGAGCAGTTCTTC.